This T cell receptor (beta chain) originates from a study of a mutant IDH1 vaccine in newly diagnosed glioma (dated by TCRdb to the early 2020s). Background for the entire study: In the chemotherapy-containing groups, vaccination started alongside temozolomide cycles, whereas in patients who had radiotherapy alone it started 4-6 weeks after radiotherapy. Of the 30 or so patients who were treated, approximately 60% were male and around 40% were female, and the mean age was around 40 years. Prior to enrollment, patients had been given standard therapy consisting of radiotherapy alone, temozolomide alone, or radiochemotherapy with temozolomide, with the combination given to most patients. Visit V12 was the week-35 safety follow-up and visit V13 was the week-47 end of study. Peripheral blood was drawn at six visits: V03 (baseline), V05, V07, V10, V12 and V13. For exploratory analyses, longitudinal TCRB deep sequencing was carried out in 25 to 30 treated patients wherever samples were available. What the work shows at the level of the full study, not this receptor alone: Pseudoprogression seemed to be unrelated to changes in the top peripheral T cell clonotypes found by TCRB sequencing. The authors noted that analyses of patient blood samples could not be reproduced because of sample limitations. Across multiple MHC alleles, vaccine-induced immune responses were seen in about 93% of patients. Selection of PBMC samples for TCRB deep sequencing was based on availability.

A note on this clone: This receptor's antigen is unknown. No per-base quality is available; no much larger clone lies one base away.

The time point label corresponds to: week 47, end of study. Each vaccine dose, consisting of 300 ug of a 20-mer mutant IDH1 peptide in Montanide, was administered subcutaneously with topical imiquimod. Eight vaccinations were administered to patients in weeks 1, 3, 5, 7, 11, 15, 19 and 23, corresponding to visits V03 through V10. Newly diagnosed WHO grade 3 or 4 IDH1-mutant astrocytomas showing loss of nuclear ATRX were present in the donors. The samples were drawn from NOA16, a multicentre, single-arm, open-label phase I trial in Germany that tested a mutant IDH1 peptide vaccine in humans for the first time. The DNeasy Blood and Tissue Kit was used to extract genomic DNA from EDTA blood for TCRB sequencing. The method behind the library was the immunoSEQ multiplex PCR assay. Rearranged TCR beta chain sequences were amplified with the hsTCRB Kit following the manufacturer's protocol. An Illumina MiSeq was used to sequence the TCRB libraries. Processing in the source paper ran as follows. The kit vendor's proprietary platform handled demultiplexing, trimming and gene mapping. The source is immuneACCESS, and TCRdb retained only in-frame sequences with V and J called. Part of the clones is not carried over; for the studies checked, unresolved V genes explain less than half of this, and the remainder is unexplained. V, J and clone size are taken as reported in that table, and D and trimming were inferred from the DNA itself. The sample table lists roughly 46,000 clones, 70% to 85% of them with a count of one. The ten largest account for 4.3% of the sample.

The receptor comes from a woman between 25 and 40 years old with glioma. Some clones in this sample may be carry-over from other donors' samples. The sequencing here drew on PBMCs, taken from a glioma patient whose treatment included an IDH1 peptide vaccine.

The CDR3 region: CASSTWVAANTGELFF. In nucleotide form, the sequence is TGTGCCAGTAGTACCTGGGTGGCGGCGAACACCGGGGAGCTGTTTTTT. The chain is encoded by TRBV19 joined to TRBJ2-2; the D segment cannot be called with confidence. The CDR3 goes from the cysteine to the phenylalanine over 16 residues. The CDR3 DNA has 48 bases and is translated from base 1. CDR1 LNHDA and CDR2 SQIVND were looked up in the germline V gene (reference sequence). The V and J ends are trimmed by 4 bases and 0 bases, leaving 12 bases between them.